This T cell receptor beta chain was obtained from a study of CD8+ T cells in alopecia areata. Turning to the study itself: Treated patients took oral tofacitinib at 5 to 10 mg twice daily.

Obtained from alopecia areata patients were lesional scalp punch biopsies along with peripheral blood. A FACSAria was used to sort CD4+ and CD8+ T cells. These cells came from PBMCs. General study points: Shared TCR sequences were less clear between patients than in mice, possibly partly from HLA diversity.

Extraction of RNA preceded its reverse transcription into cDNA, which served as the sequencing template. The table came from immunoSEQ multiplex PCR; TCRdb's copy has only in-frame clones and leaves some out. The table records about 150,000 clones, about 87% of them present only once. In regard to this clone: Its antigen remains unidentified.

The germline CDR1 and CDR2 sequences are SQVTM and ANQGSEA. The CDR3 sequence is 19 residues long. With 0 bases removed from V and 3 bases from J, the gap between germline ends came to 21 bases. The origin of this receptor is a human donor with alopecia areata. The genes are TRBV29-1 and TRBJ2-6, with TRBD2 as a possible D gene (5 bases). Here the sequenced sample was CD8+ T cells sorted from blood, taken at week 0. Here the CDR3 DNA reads TGCAGCGTTGAAGATACCCCCCCTTCGAGGGTAAATGGGGCCAACGTCCTGACTTTC. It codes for CSVEDTPPSRVNGANVLTF. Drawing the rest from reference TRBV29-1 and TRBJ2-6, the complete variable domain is SAVISQKPSRDICQRGTSLTIQCQVDSQVTMMFWYRQQPGQSLTLIATANQGSEATYESGFVIDKFPISRPNLTFSTLTVSNMSPEDSSIYLCSVEDTPPSRVNGANVLTFGAGSRLTVL.